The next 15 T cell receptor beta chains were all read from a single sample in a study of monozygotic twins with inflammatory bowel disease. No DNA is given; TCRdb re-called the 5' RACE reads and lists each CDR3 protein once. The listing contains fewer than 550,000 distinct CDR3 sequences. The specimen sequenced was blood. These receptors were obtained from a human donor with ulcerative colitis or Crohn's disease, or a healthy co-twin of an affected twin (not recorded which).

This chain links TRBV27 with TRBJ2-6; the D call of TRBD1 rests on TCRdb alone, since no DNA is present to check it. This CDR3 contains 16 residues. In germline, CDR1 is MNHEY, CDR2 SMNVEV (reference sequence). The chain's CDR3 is CASSLRVLSGANVLTF.

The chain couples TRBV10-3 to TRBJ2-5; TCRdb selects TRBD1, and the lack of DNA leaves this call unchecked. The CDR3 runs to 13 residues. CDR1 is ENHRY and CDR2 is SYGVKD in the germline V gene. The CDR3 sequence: CATTTGGQETQYF.

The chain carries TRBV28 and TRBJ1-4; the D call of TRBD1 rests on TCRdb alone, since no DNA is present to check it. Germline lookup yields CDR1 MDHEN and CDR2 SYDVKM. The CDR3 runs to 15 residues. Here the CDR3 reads CASSATGRFYEKLFF.

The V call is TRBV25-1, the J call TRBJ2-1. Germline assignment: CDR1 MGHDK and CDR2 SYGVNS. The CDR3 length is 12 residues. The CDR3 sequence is CASSDPYNEQFF.

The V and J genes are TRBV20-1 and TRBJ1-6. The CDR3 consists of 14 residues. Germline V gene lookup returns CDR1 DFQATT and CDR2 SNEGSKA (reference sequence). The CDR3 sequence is CSARREGLASPLHF.

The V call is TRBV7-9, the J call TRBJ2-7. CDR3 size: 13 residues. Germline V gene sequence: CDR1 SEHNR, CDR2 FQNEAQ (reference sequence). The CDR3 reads CASSPRTSYEQYF.

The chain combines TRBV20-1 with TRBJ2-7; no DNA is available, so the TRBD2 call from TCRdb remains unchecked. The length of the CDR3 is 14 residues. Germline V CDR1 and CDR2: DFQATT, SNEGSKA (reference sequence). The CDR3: CSASSGGALYEQYF.

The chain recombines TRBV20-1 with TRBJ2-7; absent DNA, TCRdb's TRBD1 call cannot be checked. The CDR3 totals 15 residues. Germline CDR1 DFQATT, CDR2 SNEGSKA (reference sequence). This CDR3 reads CSARDGAGGPHEQYF.

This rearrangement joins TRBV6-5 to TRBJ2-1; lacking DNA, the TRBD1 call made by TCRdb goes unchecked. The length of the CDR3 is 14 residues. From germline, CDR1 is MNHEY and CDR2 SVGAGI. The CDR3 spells CASSYSGPGHEQFF.

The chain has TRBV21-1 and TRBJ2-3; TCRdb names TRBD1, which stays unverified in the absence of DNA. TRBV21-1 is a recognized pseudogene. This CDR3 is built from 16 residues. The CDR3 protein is CASSRNRGLSTDTQYF.

The CDR3 loop reads CASNDGRNNSPLHF. V usage is TRBV10-3 and J usage is TRBJ1-6. Germline V gene data show CDR1 as ENHRY and CDR2 as SYGVKD. The CDR3 runs to 14 residues.

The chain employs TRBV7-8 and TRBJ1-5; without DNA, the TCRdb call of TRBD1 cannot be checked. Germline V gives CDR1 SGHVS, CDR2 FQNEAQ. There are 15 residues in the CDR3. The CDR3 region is CASSRRRHRNQPQHF.

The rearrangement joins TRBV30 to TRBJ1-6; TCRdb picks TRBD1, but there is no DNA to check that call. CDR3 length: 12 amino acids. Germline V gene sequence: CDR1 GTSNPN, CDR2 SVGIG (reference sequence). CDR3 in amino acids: CACPGGESPLHF.

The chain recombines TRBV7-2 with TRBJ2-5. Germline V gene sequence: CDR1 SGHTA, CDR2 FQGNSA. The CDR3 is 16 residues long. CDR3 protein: CASSFGSTVFQETQYF. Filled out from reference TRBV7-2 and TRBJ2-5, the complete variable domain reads GAGVSQSPSNKVTEKGKDVELRCDPISGHTALYWYRQSLGQGLEFLIYFQGNSAPDKSGLPSDRFSAERTGGSVSTLTIQRTQQEDSAVYLCASSFGSTVFQETQYFGPGTRLLVL.

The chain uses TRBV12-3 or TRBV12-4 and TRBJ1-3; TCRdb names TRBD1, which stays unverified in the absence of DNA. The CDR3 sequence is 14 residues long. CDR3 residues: CASRGTGKGNTIYF.